This T cell receptor beta chain was sequenced during a study of blood T cells in healthy people across ages (dated by TCRdb to 2013 to 2016). Regarding the complete study: Template switching captured roughly one uniquely barcoded TCR beta cDNA molecule per two T cells in model experiments. The study measured age-related changes in TCR beta repertoire diversity using deep sequencing normalized with unique cDNA molecular identifiers. The donors were split into four age groups: young (average about 15 years), middle-aged (39), aged (more than 60) and long-lived (about 82). To avoid experimental bias, donors of different ages were randomly spread across the sequencing lanes. Using the same blood draw, the study looked at two additional independent replicas of 1 million unique cDNA reads for two donors, one aged 18 to 29 and the other aged 80 or older.

The roughly 39 donors, aged 6 to 90 years, were systemically healthy Caucasian individuals from Russia. Each donor gave about 9.8 milliliters of peripheral blood, drawn into EDTA-treated Vacutainer tubes. Ficoll-Paque density-gradient centrifugation was used to isolate PBMCs, with at least 6 million obtained per sample. Total RNA, at least 6 micrograms per sample, was extracted from PBMCs with Trizol reagent. For every donor, flow cytometry on a PBMC aliquot measured the percentage of naive CD45RAhigh/CD27high T cells. About this clonotype: Its antigen is currently not known. Base qualities were left out, and no much larger clone turns up one base away.

A distance of 14 bases separates the germline ends of V and J, which lose 4 bases and 4 bases respectively. The CDR3 has 15 amino acids, counting the end cysteine and phenylalanine. Only CDR3 DNA is held: 45 bases, read in frame from base 1. In the germline V gene, CDR1 corresponds to SGDLS and CDR2 to YYNGEE. The paper's findings and limits, for the study overall: Observed TCR beta diversity per million T cells fell roughly linearly with age, and a significant reduction was already apparent by age around 44. The percentage of naive T cells measured by flow cytometry correlated strongly with observed TCR beta diversity. Because profiling used bulk unsorted PBMCs, naive and antigen-experienced compartments could not be compared conclusively. Compared with the aged group, the long-lived group had more naive CD4+ T cells, fewer expanded clones and increased TCR diversity, a pattern suggesting age selection. Because the CMV infection status of the donors was unknown, age-related changes in expanded clonotypes may potentially have been confounded. Estimates of total diversity based on one million sequenced T cells were considered lower bounds and underestimates.

Library preparation was by 5' RACE. Sequencing was carried out with an Illumina HiSeq 2500. A second PCR of roughly 6 to 12 cycles was performed with a sample-barcoded 5' primer and a J-beta primer mix. A unique molecular identifier was introduced onto each TCR beta cDNA molecule by a template-switch 5' adaptor carrying 12 random nucleotides. Each sample yielded at least 3 million CDR3-containing paired-end reads. The Mint cDNA synthesis kit, primed by a TRBC-specific oligonucleotide, was used to synthesize first-strand cDNA from all RNA. Following uracil-DNA glycosylase treatment, a first 18-cycle PCR with universal primers M1SS and BC2_uni_R was performed on all cDNA. As for how the authors treated the data: Normalization of each sample was performed by random selection of 1 million high-quality reads, each carrying a distinct molecular identifier. Instead of being binned into consensus sequences, reads that shared molecular identifiers were thrown out. MiTCR, with a Q25 quality threshold and the strictest error-elimination algorithm, was used for CDR3 identification, clonotype clustering and error correction. A nonparametric unseen species model using Euler transformation provided a lower-bound estimate of total TCR beta diversity. The raw public reads went through TCRdb reprocessing: fastp at Q25, MiXCR clone calling, in-frame beta chains kept. Merged by CDR3 protein, the rows form single entries marked with the most common genes and DNA. What appears here as the V and J calls and clone size reflects TCRdb's work, not the paper's. Recorded for this sample are some 1.5 million distinct CDR3 sequences; roughly 27% of them occurred a single time. The ten largest clones represent roughly 8% of the sample.

The chain couples TRBV9 to TRBJ2-2; TRBD1 is perhaps the D gene, given 6 matching bases. Material: blood. This clonotype was sampled from a woman in her twenties or thirties in good health. The DNA sequence reads TGTGCCAGCAGCAAAATCGGACAGACCACCGGGGAGCTGTTTTTT. Its protein product is CASSKIGQTTGELFF.